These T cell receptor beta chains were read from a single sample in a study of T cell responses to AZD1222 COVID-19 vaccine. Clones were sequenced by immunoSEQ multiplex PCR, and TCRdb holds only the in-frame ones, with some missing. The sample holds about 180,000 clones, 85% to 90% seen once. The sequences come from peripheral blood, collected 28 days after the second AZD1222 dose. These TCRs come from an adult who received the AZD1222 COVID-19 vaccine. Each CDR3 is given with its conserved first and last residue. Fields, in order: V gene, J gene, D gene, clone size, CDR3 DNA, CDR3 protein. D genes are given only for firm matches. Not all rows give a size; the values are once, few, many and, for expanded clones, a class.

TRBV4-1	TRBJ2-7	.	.	TGCGCCAGCAGCCGATCCCAGGACAGTTCCTACGAGCAGTACTTC	CASSRSQDSSYEQYF
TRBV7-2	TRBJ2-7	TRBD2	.	TGTGCCAGCAGCCCGCGTAGCGGGATCTACGAGCAGTACTTC	CASSPRSGIYEQYF
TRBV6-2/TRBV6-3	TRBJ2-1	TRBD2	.	TGTGCCAGCAGTTATCTAGCGGGAGTAAGCAATGAGCAGTTCTTC	CASSYLAGVSNEQFF
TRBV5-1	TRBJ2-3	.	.	TGCGCCAGCAGCCTCCTGGGGACCTCCGATACGCAGTATTTT	CASSLLGTSDTQYF
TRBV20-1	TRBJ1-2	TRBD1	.	TGCAGTGCTAGAGACAGGGGGAGCTACACCTTC	CSARDRGSYTF
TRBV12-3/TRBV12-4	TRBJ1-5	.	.	TGTGCCAGCAGTTCCACCCCGTCCCCCCAGCATTTT	CASSSTPSPQHF
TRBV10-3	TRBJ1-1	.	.	TGTGCCATCAGTGAGTCCACGAACACTGAAGCTTTCTTT	CAISESTNTEAFF
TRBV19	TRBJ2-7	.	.	TGTGCCACCACGTATGGCGGGGACGGTGCCTACGAGCAGTACTTC	CATTYGGDGAYEQYF
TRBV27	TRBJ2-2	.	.	TGTGCCAGCAGTTATGCAAGGGGGACCGGGGAGCTGTTTTTT	CASSYARGTGELFF
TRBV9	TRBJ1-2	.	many	TGTGCCAGCAGCGTAGACCTAATTGGAGGTCCTAACTATGGCTACACCTTC	CASSVDLIGGPNYGYTF
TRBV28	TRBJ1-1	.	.	TGTGCCAGCAGTTTGGAGGGGCGAGGTGAAGCTTTCTTT	CASSLEGRGEAFF
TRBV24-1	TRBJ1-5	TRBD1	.	TGTGCCACCAGTGATTCGGCCAGGGGGGACAATCAGCCCCAGCATTTT	CATSDSARGDNQPQHF
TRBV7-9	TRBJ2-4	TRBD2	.	TGTGCCAGCAGCTCACTAGCGAACAAAAACATTCAGTACTTC	CASSSLANKNIQYF
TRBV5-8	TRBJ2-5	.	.	TGTGCCAGCAGCTTGGGAGGCAGCCGACAAGAGACCCAGTACTTC	CASSLGGSRQETQYF
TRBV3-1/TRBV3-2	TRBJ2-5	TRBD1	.	TGTGCCAGCAGCCGGGGACAGGGTCAAGAGACCCAGTACTTC	CASSRGQGQETQYF
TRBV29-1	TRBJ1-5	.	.	TGCAGCGTTGTTGGGGAGGGTACAGAGCCCCAGCATTTT	CSVVGEGTEPQHF
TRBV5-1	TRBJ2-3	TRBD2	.	TGCGCCAGCAGCTTGACGGTAGCGGGACAAGCTAGCACAGATACGCAGTATTTT	CASSLTVAGQASTDTQYF
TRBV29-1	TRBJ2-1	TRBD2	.	TGCAGCGCCAATCAGGGACTAGCCTACAATGAGCAGTTCTTC	CSANQGLAYNEQFF
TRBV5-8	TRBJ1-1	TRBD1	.	TGTGCCAGCAGACGGGACAGATTAAACACTGAAGCTTTCTTT	CASRRDRLNTEAFF
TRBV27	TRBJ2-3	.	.	TGTGCCAGCAGCTTGGGTGCAAGATTCACAGATACGCAGTATTTT	CASSLGARFTDTQYF
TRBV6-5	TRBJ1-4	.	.	TGTGCCAGCAGTTACTCCCCCGATGGGGGGGAAAAACTGTTTTTT	CASSYSPDGGEKLFF
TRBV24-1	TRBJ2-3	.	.	TGTGCCACCAGTGACCTGCAGGGGGGCGGGAGGACAGATACGCAGTATTTT	CATSDLQGGGRTDTQYF
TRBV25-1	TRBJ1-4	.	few	TGTGCCAGCAGGGGCGGGCCGGGTGAAAAACTGTTTTTT	CASRGGPGEKLFF
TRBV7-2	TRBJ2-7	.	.	TGTGCCAGCAGCAGGTGGACGGACTACGAGCAGTACTTC	CASSRWTDYEQYF
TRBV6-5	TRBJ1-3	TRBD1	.	TGTGCCAGCAGCTATGGGACAGGGGGAAACACCATATATTTT	CASSYGTGGNTIYF
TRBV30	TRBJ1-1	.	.	TGTGCCTGGAGAAGGGGCGGTGAAGCTTTCTTT	CAWRRGGEAFF
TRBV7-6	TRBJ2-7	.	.	TGTGCCAGCAGCCCCGGAGGGGTCTACGAGCAGTACTTC	CASSPGGVYEQYF
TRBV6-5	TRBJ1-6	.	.	TGTGCCAGCAGTTACACAGGGCGCTCACCCCTCCACTTT	CASSYTGRSPLHF
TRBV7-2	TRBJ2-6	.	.	TGTGCCAGCAGCCTCAGGGGGGGAAGAGGTCGTGGGGCCAACGTCCTGACTTTC	CASSLRGGRGRGANVLTF
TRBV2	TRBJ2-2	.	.	TGTGCCAGCAGAAGCGGGTCGAACACCGGGGAGCTGTTTTTT	CASRSGSNTGELFF
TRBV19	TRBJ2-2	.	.	TGTGCCAGCAGGGACTCCCCCACCGGGGAGCTGTTTTTT	CASRDSPTGELFF
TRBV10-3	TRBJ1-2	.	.	TGTGCCATCAGTGAGAATGGGGGGGCGCTTGGCTACACCTTC	CAISENGGALGYTF
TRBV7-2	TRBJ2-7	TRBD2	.	TGTGCCAGCAGGGGGGAGGGAGTCGGTAAGCAGTACTTC	CASRGEGVGKQYF
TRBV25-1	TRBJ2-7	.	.	TGTGCCAGCAGGAGAACAGGCTCCTACGAGCAGTACTTC	CASRRTGSYEQYF
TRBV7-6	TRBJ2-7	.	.	TGTGCCAGCAGCCCCGGACCATCTTACGAGCAGTACTTC	CASSPGPSYEQYF
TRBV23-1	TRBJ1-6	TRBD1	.	TGCGCCAGCAGTCGGGACAGGGTCCCCCCAAGCTCCTATAATTCACCCCTCCACTTT	CASSRDRVPPSSYNSPLHF
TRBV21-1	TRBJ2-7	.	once	TGTGCCAGCAGCAACGGGCCCCTCGACGGGGGGGGAGCAGCCTACGAGCAGTACTTC	CASSNGPLDGGGAAYEQYF
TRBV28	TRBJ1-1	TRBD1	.	TGTGCCAGCAGTTTAAAGGGGCCCGGGACAGGGGGTTCGAACACTGAAGCTTTCTTT	CASSLKGPGTGGSNTEAFF
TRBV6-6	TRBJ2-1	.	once	TGTGCCAGCAGGGGTAGCGACTACAATGAGCAGTTCTTC	CASRGSDYNEQFF
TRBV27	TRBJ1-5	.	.	TGTGCCAGCTCGGCGCAATATAGCAATCAGCCCCAGCATTTT	CASSAQYSNQPQHF
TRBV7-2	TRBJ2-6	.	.	TGTGCCAGCAGCCCCTTTCTGTCTGGGGCCAACGTCCTGACTTTC	CASSPFLSGANVLTF
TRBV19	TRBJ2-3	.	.	TGTGCCAGTAGTTTCAGGGGAGCAGATACGCAGTATTTT	CASSFRGADTQYF
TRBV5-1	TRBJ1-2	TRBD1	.	TGCGCCAGCAGCCAAGGACAGGGAAGGGGATATGGCTACACCTTC	CASSQGQGRGYGYTF
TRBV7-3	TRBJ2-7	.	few	TGTGCCAGCAGCCTCTTCCCGACAGGAAACTACGAGCAGTACTTC	CASSLFPTGNYEQYF
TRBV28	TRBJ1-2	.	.	TGTGCCAGCAGTCTAATCTCTGGGCAGTATGGCTATGGCTACACCTTC	CASSLISGQYGYGYTF
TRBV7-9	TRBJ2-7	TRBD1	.	TGTGCCAGCAGCCCTAGCCGGGACAGGGCTTACGAGCAGTACTTC	CASSPSRDRAYEQYF
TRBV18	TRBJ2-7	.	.	TGTGCCAGCTCACCAAGGGCGGCGGGGCCCTACGAGCAGTACTTC	CASSPRAAGPYEQYF
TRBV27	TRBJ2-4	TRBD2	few	TGTGCCAGCTCGCCTAGCGGGAGAATAAACATTCAGTACTTC	CASSPSGRINIQYF
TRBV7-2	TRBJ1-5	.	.	TGTGCCAGCAGTCTCAACGGGGCATATAGCAATCAGCCCCAGCATTTT	CASSLNGAYSNQPQHF
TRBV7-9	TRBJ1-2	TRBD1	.	TGTGCCAGCAGCTCCACCCCCAGGGGGCCCTACTATGGCTACACCTTC	CASSSTPRGPYYGYTF
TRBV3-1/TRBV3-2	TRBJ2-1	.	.	TGTGCCAGCAGCCAACGGGTCGGGCGACTCCTCTACAATGAGCAGTTCTTC	CASSQRVGRLLYNEQFF
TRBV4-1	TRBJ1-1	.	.	TGCGCCAGCAGCCGCTTGACAGGCCCACAGAACACTGAAGCTTTCTTT	CASSRLTGPQNTEAFF
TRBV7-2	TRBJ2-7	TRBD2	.	TGTGCCAGCAGCCCCGGGACTAGCATTAGGGAGCAGTACTTC	CASSPGTSIREQYF
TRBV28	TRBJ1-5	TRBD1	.	TGTGCCAGCAGTTACGACAGGGGGCGCGTCGTCAATCAGCCCCAGCATTTT	CASSYDRGRVVNQPQHF
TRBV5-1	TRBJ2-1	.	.	TGCGCCAGCAGCCCTTTCAGCGCCGGACGGGACAATGAGCAGTTCTTC	CASSPFSAGRDNEQFF
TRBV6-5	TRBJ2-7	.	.	TGTGCCAGCAGTTGGCAAGGGTCAACCTACGAGCAGTACTTC	CASSWQGSTYEQYF
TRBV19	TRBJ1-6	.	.	TGTGCCAGTAGGACGGGGGACACCCTCCACTTT	CASRTGDTLHF